The clone carrying this T cell receptor beta chain came up many times. The sample originates from a study of T cells in Graves' hyperthyroidism and ophthalmopathy. CDR1 is DFQATT, CDR2 SNEGSKA, per germline (reference sequence). J gave up 1 base and V 2 bases, and 3 bases lay outside the gene matches. This CDR3 contains 15 residues. Amplification targeted TCR beta CDR3 regions from RNA transcripts. With the HTBI primer set, the TCR CDR3 went through a first round of RT-PCR. In TCRdb, the multiplex PCR reads were re-called with MiXCR into one record per CDR3 protein. The data show under 400,000 distinct CDR3 sequences, with around 16% seen just once and about a quarter held by the top ten.

The receptor was derived from a woman aged 18-29 years with Graves' hyperthyroidism that later progressed to Graves' ophthalmopathy. The specimen sequenced was blood. The chain combines TRBV20-1 with TRBJ1-5; 9 positions match TRBD1. The CDR3 nucleotides read TGCAGTGCTAGAAGGACAGGGGCGAGCAATCAGCCCCAGCATTTT. It is translated as CSARRTGASNQPQHF.